Each of the 27 T cell receptor beta chains below was sequenced from the same sample in a study of cytomegalovirus exposure and HLA in healthy donors (dated by TCRdb to 2017 to 2019). Library construction relied on the immunoSEQ multiplex PCR assay. For the multiplex PCR, a mixture combining 60 forward primers for TCR Vbeta segments and 13 reverse primers for TCR Jbeta segments was used. TCRdb holds this immuneACCESS table with in-frame rearrangements only. Some clones are missing; in checked studies, unresolved V genes explain under half, and the rest has no known cause. The sample contains 150,000 or so clones, about two thirds of them found a single time. Together, the top ten hold 1.6% of the sample. The sequencing sample was made of PBMCs. The receptors here all came from a woman aged 18-29 years in good health and CMV-seronegative.

The chain recombines TRBV5-1 with TRBJ2-7; 8 nucleotides match TRBD1. V lost 5 bases to trimming and J lost 3 bases; unmatched junction nucleotides: 7. This CDR3 region has 14 residues. CDR1 and CDR2 from the germline V gene are SGHRS and YFSETQ. The CDR3 bases are TGCGCCAGCAGACTAGGACAGGGCGGCTACGAGCAGTACTTC. This sequence encodes CASRLGQGGYEQYF. Full variable domain (outside the CDR3, taken from reference TRBV5-1 and TRBJ2-7): KAGVTQTPRYLIKTRGQQVTLSCSPISGHRSVSWYQQTPGQGLQFLFEYFSETQRNKGNFPGRFSGRQFSNSRSEMNVSTLELGDSALYLCASRLGQGGYEQYFGPGTRLTVT.

Here the CDR3 DNA reads TGTGCCAGCATCCAAGATCGGTCCCACACTGAAGCTTTCTTT. This sequence encodes CASIQDRSHTEAFF. V usage is TRBV6-5 and J usage is TRBJ1-1; D ambiguous. The CDR3 runs to 14 residues. Per the germline V gene, CDR1 is MNHEY and CDR2 is SVGAGI. V gave up 7 bases and J gave up 3 bases, with 15 bases separating them.

V usage is TRBV19 and J usage is TRBJ2-5; D is possibly TRBD2 (5 bases). Near its end, the DNA agrees better with TRBJ2-7, so the J call may be wrong. This CDR3 has 15 amino acids. Germline V gives CDR1 LNHDA, CDR2 SQIVND (reference sequence). The CDR3: CASSIEAGRIYEQYF. As DNA, the CDR3 is TGTGCCAGTAGTATAGAGGCGGGTCGAATCTACGAGCAGTACTTC.

The V gene is TRBV5-1, the J gene TRBJ1-1; TRBD1 might be the D (6 bases). There are 14 residues in the CDR3. CDR1 and CDR2 (germline): SGHRS, YFSETQ. Trimming removed 4 bases from V and 2 bases from J, with 12 bases in between. CDR3 residues: CASSVTQGNTEAFF. As DNA, the CDR3 is TGCGCCAGCAGCGTAACACAGGGAAACACTGAAGCTTTCTTT.

This rearrangement joins TRBV30 to TRBJ1-6; TRBD1 matches at 7 bases. V trimming: 5 bases; J trimming: 7 bases; junction bases outside the gene matches: 5. The CDR3 runs to 13 residues. Germline lookup yields CDR1 GTSNPN and CDR2 SVGIG (reference sequence). CDR3 loop: CAWSTRGNSPLHF. CDR3 sequence (DNA): TGTGCCTGGTCAACCAGGGGGAATTCACCCCTCCACTTT.

The chain recombines TRBV6-5 with TRBJ1-2; no clear D. Deletions cut 0 bases from V and 6 bases from J, with 14 bases between. Germline V CDR1 and CDR2: MNHEY, SVGAGI. The CDR3 extends over 15 amino acids. CDR3 in DNA: TGTGCCAGCAGTTACTCGTGGGAGGGCGGAGATGGCTACACCTTC. It translates to CASSYSWEGGDGYTF.

V usage is TRBV7-3 and J usage is TRBJ2-5; 10 nucleotides align to TRBD1. J was trimmed by 2 bases and V by 1 base; bases with no gene match: 1. The CDR3 totals 15 residues. Per germline, CDR1 SGHTA and CDR2 FQGTGA. CDR3 sequence: CASSLMGQGQETQYF. The DNA of the CDR3 is TGTGCCAGCAGCTTAATGGGACAGGGGCAAGAGACCCAGTACTTC.

This clone was picked up a small number of times. This chain uses TRBV5-1 with TRBJ1-1; TRBD1 agrees at 7 bases. With 4 bases clipped from V and 0 bases from J, the junction kept 12 bases outside the gene matches. Germline V gives CDR1 SGHRS, CDR2 YFSETQ. The length of the CDR3 is 17 residues. For the CDR3, the DNA is TGCGCCAGCAGCCCGACCCCCGGGACAGTCTTGAACACTGAAGCTTTCTTT. This codes for CASSPTPGTVLNTEAFF.

The rearrangement links TRBV7-6 to TRBJ2-5, with 7 bases matching TRBD2. The germline gives CDR1 SGHVS, CDR2 FNYEAQ. The CDR3 spans 15 residues. The V and J ends lost 1 base and 7 bases, in that order; junction bases with no gene match: 9. CDR3 coding DNA: TGTGCCAGCAGCTTAGAGGGAGGGGAAGTGGGGACCCAGTACTTC. Protein product: CASSLEGGEVGTQYF.

The rearrangement joins TRBV2 to TRBJ1-4; 7 bases are a match to TRBD1. Looked up from germline, CDR1 is SNHLY and CDR2 is FYNNEI. The length of the CDR3 is 14 residues. Trimming removed 7 bases from V and 1 base from J; junction bases left unmatched: 3. Written as DNA, the CDR3 is TGTGCCAGCACCGCAGGGGGAACTAATGAAAAACTGTTTTTT. Translation: CASTAGGTNEKLFF.

The CDR3 sequence: CASSPGQGRTEAFF. CDR3 DNA: TGTGCCAGTAGTCCCGGACAGGGGCGAACTGAAGCTTTCTTT. The chain has TRBV19 and TRBJ1-1, with 9 bases matching TRBD1. V was pared by 5 bases and J by 5 bases, with 6 bases of the junction left unmatched. This CDR3 is built from 14 residues. The germline V gene encodes CDR1 LNHDA and CDR2 SQIVND (reference sequence).

This clone was counted a few times. The chain combines TRBV29-1 with TRBJ2-5; 7 nucleotides match TRBD2. V trimming: 3 bases; J trimming: 4 bases; junction bases outside the gene matches: 8. This CDR3 has 14 residues. Germline CDR1 and CDR2: SQVTM and ANQGSEA. The CDR3 protein is CSVEASGDPETQYF. CDR3 DNA sequence: TGCAGCGTTGAGGCTAGCGGAGATCCAGAGACCCAGTACTTC.

J is TRBJ1-5 and V is TRBV19, with D uncertain. V was clipped by 3 bases and J by 5 bases, with 14 bases between them. There are 15 residues in the CDR3. The germline V gene has CDR1 LNHDA and CDR2 SQIVND (reference sequence). The CDR3 sequence is CASSIEGTSDQPQHF. In nucleotides, the CDR3 is TGTGCCAGTAGTATTGAGGGTACGAGCGATCAGCCCCAGCATTTT.

This clone was detected only once. The genes are TRBV2 and TRBJ2-6; tentatively, D is TRBD1 (6 bases). V was pared by 6 bases and J by 1 base, with 7 bases between. This CDR3 region has 14 residues. CDR1 SNHLY and CDR2 FYNNEI come from the germline V gene. For the CDR3, the DNA is TGTGCCAGCAGGGGGGCGTCTGGGGCCAACGTCCTGACTTTC. Translation gives CASRGASGANVLTF. Variable domain in full (rest from reference TRBV2 and TRBJ2-6): EPEVTQTPSHQVTQMGQEVILRCVPISNHLYFYWYRQILGQKVEFLVSFYNNEISEKSEIFDDQFSVERPDGSNFTLKIRSTKLEDSAMYFCASRGASGANVLTFGAGSRLTVL.

The V call is TRBV4-1, the J call TRBJ1-6; 8 bases are shared with TRBD1. The CDR3 has 20 amino acids. V trimming: 0 bases; J trimming: 0 bases; junction bases outside the gene matches: 10. The germline V gene encodes CDR1 MGHRA and CDR2 YSYEKL. For the CDR3, the DNA is TGCGCCAGCAGCCAAGAACGGACAGGGAGGGATAGCTCCTATAATTCACCCCTCCACTTT. This sequence encodes CASSQERTGRDSSYNSPLHF.

This chain joins TRBV27 and TRBJ2-7, with TRBD1 as a possible D gene (6 bases). Trimming cost V 2 bases and J 4 bases, with 12 bases left between them. Germline CDR1 MNHEY, CDR2 SMNVEV (reference sequence). The CDR3 contains 14 residues. The CDR3 nucleotides are TGTGCCAGCAGTTTAAAGGACAGAAATTACGAGCAGTACTTC. Its protein product is CASSLKDRNYEQYF.

V gene TRBV27 combines with J gene TRBJ2-5, with 9 nucleotides matching TRBD1. The V gene end was trimmed by 3 bases and the J gene end by 11 bases; junction bases not matched to a gene: 10. The germline CDR1 and CDR2 sequences are MNHEY and SMNVEV (reference sequence). CDR3 length equals 14 residues. The CDR3 DNA follows: TGTGCCAGCAGTTTCGGGACAGGGAAATGGGAGCAGTACTTC. Encoded protein: CASSFGTGKWEQYF.

The chain uses TRBV5-1 and TRBJ2-5; D is possibly TRBD1 (6 bases). The closer fit of TRBJ2-7 to the DNA end suggests the J call may be wrong. Looked up from germline, CDR1 is SGHRS and CDR2 is YFSETQ. The CDR3 length is 13 residues. For the CDR3, the DNA is TGCGCCAGCGCCCCTGGGGGCCCCTACGAGCAGTACTTC. Translated, it gives CASAPGGPYEQYF.

A few counts support this clone. The chain couples TRBV6-5 to TRBJ1-6, with 8 bases lining up with TRBD1. This CDR3 is 14 amino acids long. Germline V CDR1 and CDR2: MNHEY, SVGAGI. V trimming: 5 bases; J trimming: 8 bases; junction bases outside the gene matches: 5. The CDR3 DNA follows: TGTGCCAGCAGTGTTCAGGGGGCGGATTCACCCCTCCACTTT. It codes for CASSVQGADSPLHF.

The chain has TRBV15 and TRBJ1-2, with D unclear. This CDR3 has 14 amino acids. Trimming took 5 bases from V and 7 from J, leaving 17 bases between them. Looked up from germline, CDR1 is LNHNV and CDR2 is YYDKDF (reference sequence). The CDR3 region is CATSPPVEGGGYTF. The CDR3 DNA is TGTGCCACCAGCCCTCCTGTGGAGGGTGGTGGCTACACCTTC.

V and J are TRBV2 and TRBJ1-2; no clear D gene. The CDR3 consists of 12 residues. Germline V CDR1 and CDR2: SNHLY, FYNNEI. Trimming removed 1 base from V and 4 bases from J, with 4 bases in between. The CDR3, as DNA: TGTGCCAGCAGTGAAGACAGCTATGGCTACACCTTC. It encodes CASSEDSYGYTF.

The chain combines TRBV5-8 with TRBJ2-7; the match to TRBD1 covers 8 bases. The CDR3 is made up of 13 amino acids. Germline-derived CDR1 and CDR2 are SGHTS and YDEGEE. V trimming: 0 bases; J trimming: 6 bases; junction bases outside the gene matches: 2. CDR3 nucleotides: TGTGCCAGCAGCTTGGGGACAGGGCGCGAGCAGTACTTC. This sequence encodes CASSLGTGREQYF.

The J gene is TRBJ1-3, the V gene TRBV13, with D possibly being TRBD1 (5 bases). The V end lost 0 bases, the J end lost 0 bases, and 9 bases lay between the germline ends. Germline assignment: CDR1 PRHDT and CDR2 FYEKMQ (reference sequence). The CDR3 extends over 16 amino acids. CDR3 loop: CASSLGGGGSGNTIYF. As DNA, the CDR3 is TGTGCCAGCAGCTTAGGGGGGGGAGGCTCTGGAAACACCATATATTTT.

The rearrangement links TRBV4-2 to TRBJ1-1; weak D call: TRBD1 (5 bases). CDR3 length: 17 amino acids. Germline V gene sequence: CDR1 LGHNA, CDR2 YNFKEQ. Trimming pared 4 bases from V and 1 base from J, leaving 19 bases between. The CDR3 is CASSPLGGGRRNTEAFF. CDR3 sequence (DNA): TGTGCCAGCAGCCCCCTTGGGGGAGGGAGGAGGAACACTGAAGCTTTCTTT.

The chain has TRBV5-4 and TRBJ1-6; 10 nucleotides agree with TRBD1. V shed 2 bases, J shed 6 bases, and the junction held 5 bases outside the gene matches. The germline V gene has CDR1 SGHNT and CDR2 YYREEE (reference sequence). The CDR3 runs 16 residues. The CDR3 protein is CASSFRDRGPNSPLHF. In DNA form, the CDR3 reads TGTGCCAGCAGCTTCCGGGACAGGGGACCTAATTCACCCCTCCACTTT.

The chain carries TRBV11-2 and TRBJ2-5, with D tentatively TRBD2 (5 bases). Germline lookup yields CDR1 SGHAT and CDR2 FQNNGV. Between the trimmed V and J ends, which lost 4 bases and 2 bases, there was a span of 11 bases. The CDR3 extends over 14 amino acids. The CDR3 sequence is CASSYSDLQETQYF. The CDR3 DNA reads TGTGCCAGCAGCTATAGCGACTTACAAGAGACCCAGTACTTC.

V usage is TRBV27 and J usage is TRBJ2-3; D not resolved. V gave up 3 bases and J gave up 5 bases, with 6 bases separating them. This CDR3 is 12 amino acids long. Germline V gene lookup returns CDR1 MNHEY and CDR2 SMNVEV (reference sequence). As DNA, the CDR3 is TGTGCCAGCAGTTTTGGGCTAGATACGCAGTATTTT. Translation gives CASSFGLDTQYF.